Listed here are 21 T cell receptor beta chains from one sample, sequenced in a study of blood T cell repertoires in COVID-19. Profiled with immunoSEQ multiplex PCR; TCRdb holds only in-frame clones, not every one. Of 200,000 to 250,000 clones listed, about 88% are singletons. The specimen sequenced was peripheral blood. Source of these receptors: a woman aged 60 to 75 with acute or convalescent COVID-19.

This clone was seen a few times. Written as DNA, the CDR3 is TGTGCCTGGAGTATGCTGGGGGCTGCTAATGAAAAACTGTTTTTT. This translates into CAWSMLGAANEKLFF. The gene calls are TRBV30 and TRBJ1-4, with D perhaps TRBD1 (6 bases). The CDR3 is 15 amino acids. From germline, CDR1 is GTSNPN and CDR2 SVGIG (reference sequence). Between the trimmed V and J ends, which lost 2 bases and 3 bases, there was a span of 13 bases.

The CDR3 protein is CASSYQGANGYTF. The CDR3 DNA is TGTGCCAGCAGTTATCAGGGGGCGAATGGCTACACCTTC. This chain links TRBV27 with TRBJ1-2; 8 bases fit TRBD1. Germline trimming cut 4 bases from V and 6 bases from J; bases unmatched to any gene: 4. The CDR3 is made up of 13 amino acids. Germline V gene data show CDR1 as MNHEY and CDR2 as SMNVEV (reference sequence).

This chain connects TRBV5-4 to TRBJ1-1; 7 bases are shared with TRBD1. V shed 4 bases and J 0 bases; nucleotides not matched to a gene: 9. The germline CDR1 and CDR2 sequences are SGHNT and YYREEE (reference sequence). This CDR3 is built from 16 residues. CDR3 in DNA: TGTGCCAGCAGCGGAGGGACAGTATTGATGAACACTGAAGCTTTCTTT. Amino acid sequence: CASSGGTVLMNTEAFF. Filled out from reference TRBV5-4 and TRBJ1-1, the complete variable domain reads ETGVTQSPTHLIKTRGQQVTLRCSSQSGHNTVSWYQQALGQGPQFIFQYYREEENGRGNFPPRFSGLQFPNYSSELNVNALELDDSALYLCASSGGTVLMNTEAFFGQGTRLTVV.

This rearrangement joins TRBV14 to TRBJ2-2, with D unclear. V lost 4 bases and J lost 5, with 14 bases in between. The CDR3 contains 15 residues. Germline values: CDR1 SGHDN, CDR2 FVKESK. This CDR3 reads CASSREAWVTGELFF. In nucleotides, the CDR3 is TGTGCCAGCAGCCGCGAGGCGTGGGTGACCGGGGAGCTGTTTTTT.

The V and J genes are TRBV7-9 and TRBJ2-3; 12 bases align to TRBD2. The CDR3 is 17 residues long. V lost 1 base and J lost 3; bases outside the gene matches: 5. Germline V gene lookup returns CDR1 SEHNR and CDR2 FQNEAQ (reference sequence). CDR3 sequence: CASSLGLAGAGTDTQYF. The CDR3 DNA is TGTGCCAGCAGCTTAGGACTAGCGGGAGCGGGGACAGATACGCAGTATTTT.

The chain combines TRBV7-3 with TRBJ2-2; TRBD2 aligns across 10 bases. The CDR3 spans 18 residues. Germline trimming cut 1 base from V and 6 bases from J; bases unmatched to any gene: 11. Germline V gives CDR1 SGHTA, CDR2 FQGTGA. As DNA, the CDR3 is TGTGCCAGCAGCTTAAAACTAGCGGGGAGCGTAGGGGCCGGGGAGCTGTTTTTT. It encodes CASSLKLAGSVGAGELFF.

The chain is built from TRBV27 and TRBJ2-3; 10 positions agree with TRBD2. This CDR3 comprises 18 residues. The J segment lost 3 bases and the V segment lost 1 base, leaving 10 bases of the junction unmatched. Germline-derived CDR1 and CDR2 are MNHEY and SMNVEV (reference sequence). The CDR3 here is CASSLFPPSGSLTDTQYF. The CDR3 DNA reads TGTGCCAGCAGTTTATTCCCCCCTAGCGGGAGTCTAACAGATACGCAGTATTTT.

CDR3 nucleotides: TGTGCCAGCAGTCCGGGACAGGGGCGCGATACGCAGTATTTT. Translation gives CASSPGQGRDTQYF. The V gene is TRBV27, the J gene TRBJ2-3, with 10 bases that match TRBD1. This CDR3 has 14 amino acids. The V and J ends lost 5 bases and 6 bases, in that order; junction bases with no gene match: 5. Germline assignment: CDR1 MNHEY and CDR2 SMNVEV (reference sequence).

J is TRBJ1-1 and V is TRBV13, with 10 bases identical to TRBD1. CDR1 is PRHDT and CDR2 is FYEKMQ in the germline V gene (reference sequence). The CDR3 runs 15 residues. After removal of 2 bases from V and 5 bases from J, the junction contained 5 bases not matched to a gene. CDR3 amino acids: CASSLWGQGRTEAFF. Written as DNA, the CDR3 is TGTGCCAGCAGCTTATGGGGACAGGGGAGAACTGAAGCTTTCTTT.

The chain couples TRBV7-2 to TRBJ1-4; 10 bases map to TRBD1. V lost 1 base, J lost 7 bases, and 3 bases stayed unmatched. Germline V gene sequence: CDR1 SGHTA, CDR2 FQGNSA. CDR3 length equals 15 residues. The CDR3 loop reads CASSLGDRGGEKLFF. The DNA for the CDR3 is TGTGCCAGCAGCTTAGGGGACAGGGGTGGTGAAAAACTGTTTTTT.

The chain is built from TRBV6-2 or TRBV6-3 and TRBJ2-7; 9 positions match TRBD1. The CDR3 is 15 amino acids. With 6 bases clipped from V and 2 bases from J, the junction kept 8 bases outside the gene matches. CDR1 and CDR2 from the germline V gene are MNHEY and SVGEGT. The CDR3 sequence is CASSPTGGGTYEQYF. In DNA form, the CDR3 reads TGTGCCAGCAGCCCGACAGGGGGAGGGACCTACGAGCAGTACTTC.

This clone turned up a few times. The chain uses TRBV5-1 and TRBJ2-2; 7 nucleotides line up with TRBD1. Trimming took 2 bases from V and 1 from J; bases not matched to a gene: 2. The V gene's germline CDR1 is SGHRS and CDR2 YFSETQ. The CDR3 extends over 15 amino acids. The CDR3 reads CASSFRQGNTGELFF. The CDR3 DNA sequence: TGCGCCAGCAGCTTTAGACAGGGGAACACCGGGGAGCTGTTTTTT.

The J gene is TRBJ1-1, the V gene TRBV2; D is perhaps TRBD1 (5 bases). The V gene's germline CDR1 is SNHLY and CDR2 FYNNEI. Between the trimmed V and J ends, which lost 3 bases and 3 bases, there was a span of 29 bases. The CDR3 covers 20 residues. In DNA, the CDR3 is TGTGCCAGCAGTGATAGTCTATGGGTCGTTGGGGCCACAGCCCACACTGAAGCTTTCTTT. Its translation: CASSDSLWVVGATAHTEAFF.

The gene calls are TRBV30 and TRBJ1-6; D gene uncertain. Trimming stripped 5 bases from V and 8 bases from J, with 19 bases between. Germline V gene sequence: CDR1 GTSNPN, CDR2 SVGIG (reference sequence). The CDR3 runs to 15 residues. Here the CDR3 reads CAWGEETRADSPLHF. CDR3 nucleotides: TGTGCCTGGGGTGAGGAAACTAGGGCGGATTCACCCCTCCACTTT.

V usage is TRBV7-3 and J usage is TRBJ1-5; TRBD1 agrees at 9 bases. The CDR3 covers 17 residues. Losses at the gene ends were 2 bases for V and 6 bases for J; bases not matched to a gene: 11. Germline V lookup: CDR1 SGHTA, CDR2 FQGTGA. In DNA form, the CDR3 reads TGTGCCAGCAGCTTAGGGACAGGGAACCGCGGGGGTCAGCCCCAGCATTTT. The encoded protein is CASSLGTGNRGGQPQHF.

This clone has just one count. The chain joins TRBV30 to TRBJ2-2; 9 nucleotides agree with TRBD2. The trim removed 2 bases at V and 7 bases at J, leaving 11 bases unmatched. The germline CDR1 and CDR2 sequences are GTSNPN and SVGIG (reference sequence). CDR3 length: 16 amino acids. CDR3 residues: CAWSTRGSGGNGELFF. The CDR3 DNA sequence: TGTGCCTGGAGTACGAGGGGTAGCGGGGGTAACGGGGAGCTGTTTTTT.

The CDR3 nucleotides are TGTGCCAGCAGCGTGCTCGGGCAGGGGGACGAGCAGTACTTC. This translates into CASSVLGQGDEQYF. The chain employs TRBV9 and TRBJ2-7; TRBD1 aligns across 7 bases. J lost 5 bases, V lost 2 bases, and 7 bases had no gene match. This CDR3 contains 14 residues. Germline V lookup: CDR1 SGDLS, CDR2 YYNGEE.

V and J are TRBV24-1 and TRBJ1-2; the D gene is possibly TRBD1 (6 bases). Germline loops: CDR1 KGHDR, CDR2 SFDVKD. The CDR3 is made up of 14 amino acids. V lost 6 bases, J lost 4 bases, and 14 bases lay in between. CDR3 region: CATSTSGTSYGYTF. The CDR3 DNA reads as TGTGCCACCAGTACCTCCGGGACAAGCTATGGCTACACCTTC.

The genes are TRBV10-2 and TRBJ1-1; D is ambiguous. V lost 5 bases and J 1 base, leaving 8 bases between the germline ends. Germline V lookup: CDR1 WSHSY, CDR2 SAAADI. This CDR3 contains 13 residues. In nucleotides, the CDR3 is TGCGCCAGCAGTTTCGACTGGAACACTGAAGCTTTCTTT. Encoded protein: CASSFDWNTEAFF.

This chain connects TRBV30 to TRBJ1-4, with D possibly matching TRBD1 (6 bases). The CDR3 runs 13 residues. CDR1 and CDR2 (germline): GTSNPN, SVGIG (reference sequence). Trimming cost V 7 bases and J 4 bases, with 13 bases left between them. The CDR3 sequence is CALTGSDNEKLFF. CDR3 coding DNA: TGTGCCTTGACAGGCTCCGATAATGAAAAACTGTTTTTT.

This clone came up a few times. The gene calls are TRBV10-1 and TRBJ2-7; perhaps TRBD1 as D (5 bases). This CDR3 has 15 residues. V lost 0 bases and J 0 bases, leaving 9 bases between the germline ends. Germline V lookup: CDR1 WNHNN, CDR2 SYGVQD (reference sequence). The CDR3 nucleotides are TGCGCCAGCAGTGAGTCGAAGGACACCTCCTACGAGCAGTACTTC. It is translated as CASSESKDTSYEQYF.